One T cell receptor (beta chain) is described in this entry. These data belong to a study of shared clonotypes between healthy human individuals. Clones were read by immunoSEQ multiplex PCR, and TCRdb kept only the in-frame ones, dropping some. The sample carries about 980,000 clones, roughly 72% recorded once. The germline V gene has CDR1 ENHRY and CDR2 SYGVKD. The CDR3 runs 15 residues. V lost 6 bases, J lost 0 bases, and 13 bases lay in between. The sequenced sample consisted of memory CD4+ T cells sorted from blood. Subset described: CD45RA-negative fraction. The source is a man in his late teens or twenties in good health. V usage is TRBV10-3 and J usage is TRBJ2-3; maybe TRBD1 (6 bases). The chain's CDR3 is CAIRRQAMSTDTQYF. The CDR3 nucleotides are TGTGCCATCAGGCGACAGGCCATGAGCACAGATACGCAGTATTTT.